The entry below gives a single T cell receptor (beta chain) sequence along with its context. The data were taken from a study of blood T cell repertoires in COVID-19. Study-wide context: Collection of acute and convalescent COVID-19 samples took place in the United States, Italy and Spain. PBMCs, B-cell-depleted T cells, or T cells were the source of the cDNA or gDNA that made up the material.

Study processing details: Cell counts per sample came from amplifying reference gene primers. The method was immunoSEQ multiplex PCR; TCRdb's version includes in-frame clones alone and lacks a portion of them. V and J calls and clone size are copied from that table; D and trimming were computed from the DNA. Here the sample spans under 250,000 clones, about 86% being singletons. The germline CDR1 and CDR2 sequences are SGHAT and FQNNGV. Germline trimming cut 5 bases from V and 0 bases from J; bases unmatched to any gene: 5. The length of the CDR3 is 16 residues. This receptor was identified in a man aged 35 to 55 with active or convalescent COVID-19. Sequencing used peripheral blood. The J gene is TRBJ1-1, the V gene TRBV11-2; 11 bases are shared with TRBD1. The CDR3 reads CASSPGQGAMNTEAFF. DNA of the CDR3: TGTGCCAGCAGCCCCGGACAGGGGGCGATGAACACTGAAGCTTTCTTT.